The 27 T cell receptor beta chains given below trace back to one sample, sequenced in a study of T cell changes during pregnancy in multiple sclerosis. TCRdb keeps only in-frame clones here, not all; method: immunoSEQ multiplex PCR. The profile covers under 75,000 clones, with 90% to 95% appearing a single time and more than 3% taken by the ten largest. Specimen: CD8+ T cells from peripheral blood mononuclear cells, collected in the second trimester of pregnancy. The receptors were sampled from a female donor with multiple sclerosis, enrolled in a pregnancy study.

This rearrangement joins TRBV13 to TRBJ2-5, with a possible D match to TRBD2 (6 bases). The CDR3 length is 13 residues. With 1 base removed from V and 7 bases from J, the gap between germline ends came to 10 bases. Germline CDR1 reads PRHDT; CDR2 reads FYEKMQ (reference sequence). The CDR3 loop reads CASSLDGGSTQYF. The CDR3 nucleotides are TGTGCCAGCAGCTTAGACGGGGGTTCGACCCAGTACTTC.

This clone has only one observation. The J gene is TRBJ2-1, the V gene TRBV19; D not certain. The V end was cut by 3 bases, the J end by 4 bases, with 10 bases between. Per the germline V gene, CDR1 is LNHDA and CDR2 is SQIVND (reference sequence). The CDR3 runs 14 residues. The CDR3 region has the DNA TGTGCCAGTAGTATGATCCCACAATACAATGAGCAGTTCTTC. Encoded protein: CASSMIPQYNEQFF.

The chain has TRBV9 and TRBJ1-5; weak D call: TRBD1 (5 bases). The CDR3 sequence is 13 residues long. Germline CDR1 is SGDLS and CDR2 is YYNGEE. Trimming cost V 0 bases and J 7 bases, with 8 bases left between them. The CDR3 sequence is CASSVGGGQPQHF. The CDR3 DNA is TGTGCCAGCAGCGTAGGCGGGGGGCAGCCCCAGCATTTT.

This sequence joins TRBV7-3 and TRBJ2-3; 9 nucleotides agree with TRBD1. Germline assignment: CDR1 SGHTA and CDR2 FQGTGA. V was pared by 5 bases and J by 0 bases, with 3 bases of the junction left unmatched. The CDR3 covers 15 residues. The chain's CDR3 is CASSQGQGSTDTQYF. CDR3 nucleotide sequence: TGTGCCAGCAGCCAGGGACAGGGTAGCACAGATACGCAGTATTTT.

Note on this clone: Other nucleotide sequences from this sample produce the same CDR3. The chain is built from TRBV7-8 and TRBJ2-1, with TRBD2 matching 10 bases. V dropped 5 bases and J dropped 0; count of bases not matched to a gene: 7. In germline, CDR1 is SGHVS, CDR2 FQNEAQ. The CDR3 is made up of 17 amino acids. CDR3 coding DNA: TGTGCCAGCAGCCCCGGACTAGCGGTGAGCTCCTACAATGAGCAGTTCTTC. As protein: CASSPGLAVSSYNEQFF. Full variable domain (outside the CDR3, taken from reference TRBV7-8 and TRBJ2-1): GAGVSQSPRYKVAKRGQDVALRCDPISGHVSLFWYQQALGQGPEFLTYFQNEAQLDKSGLPSDRFFAERPEGSVSTLKIQRTQQEDSAVYLCASSPGLAVSSYNEQFFGPGTRLTVL.

The CDR3 protein is CASSWVSDRGVGTEAFF. The CDR3, as DNA: TGTGCCAGCAGCTGGGTGAGCGACAGGGGGGTCGGCACTGAAGCTTTCTTT. The chain has TRBV11-2 and TRBJ1-1, with 9 nucleotides matching TRBD1. The CDR3 length is 17 residues. Germline-derived CDR1 and CDR2 are SGHAT and FQNNGV. J lost 4 bases, V lost 4 bases, and 13 bases had no gene match.

This chain joins TRBV11-2 and TRBJ2-7; D perhaps matches TRBD2 (6 bases). CDR1 is SGHAT, CDR2 FQNNGV, per germline. There are 13 residues in the CDR3. The V and J ends lost 4 bases and 4 bases respectively, with 11 bases between them. The CDR3 sequence: CASSSTEGYEQYF. The DNA of the CDR3 is TGTGCCAGCAGCTCCACGGAGGGTTACGAGCAGTACTTC.

CDR3 DNA: TGTGCCAGCAGCCCGGGACAGGTGGGGACTGAAGCTTTCTTT. Amino acids: CASSPGQVGTEAFF. This sequence joins TRBV7-6 and TRBJ1-1; TRBD1 matches at 8 bases. The germline V gene has CDR1 SGHVS and CDR2 FNYEAQ. J lost 5 bases, V lost 5 bases, and 7 bases had no gene match. This CDR3 is built from 14 residues.

This chain connects TRBV27 to TRBJ2-7; maybe TRBD1 (6 bases). V dropped 2 bases and J dropped 4 bases, with 9 bases sitting between them. CDR1 is MNHEY and CDR2 is SMNVEV in the germline V gene (reference sequence). The CDR3 is 13 residues long. CDR3 sequence reads: CASSLTGQYEQYF. CDR3 bases: TGTGCCAGCAGTTTAACAGGGCAATACGAGCAGTACTTC.

In DNA form, the CDR3 reads TGTGCCAGCAGCCAAGATCAACGGACTAATGAAAAACTGTTTTTT. Translating it yields CASSQDQRTNEKLFF. The chain combines TRBV14 with TRBJ1-4; D gene ambiguous. The CDR3 loop spans 15 amino acids. In germline, CDR1 is SGHDN, CDR2 FVKESK. Trimming removed 0 bases from V and 2 bases from J, with 7 bases in between.

A few counts support this clone. The chain has TRBV9 and TRBJ1-3, with a weak D call TRBD1 (5 bases). CDR1 and CDR2 (germline): SGDLS, YYNGEE. This CDR3 is built from 14 residues. V was cut by 4 bases and J by 1 base, with 9 bases left in between. The chain's CDR3 is CASSTGTSGNTIYF. The CDR3 DNA follows: TGTGCCAGCAGCACGGGGACTTCTGGAAACACCATATATTTT. Complete variable domain (other parts from reference TRBV9 and TRBJ1-3): DSGVTQTPKHLITATGQRVTLRCSPRSGDLSVYWYQQSLDQGLQFLIQYYNGEERAKGNILERFSAQQFPDLHSELNLSSLELGDSALYFCASSTGTSGNTIYFGEGSWLTVV.

The rearrangement joins TRBV9 to TRBJ2-1; 8 bases agree with TRBD2. Germline V lookup: CDR1 SGDLS, CDR2 YYNGEE. Trimming took 3 bases from V and 3 from J; bases not matched to a gene: 5. There are 15 residues in the CDR3. The CDR3 region is CASSATSAVYNEQFF. The CDR3 DNA reads TGTGCCAGCAGCGCGACTAGCGCCGTCTACAATGAGCAGTTCTTC.

CDR3 protein: CASRAGDTQYF. CDR3 bases: TGTGCCAGCCGAGCGGGAGATACGCAGTATTTT. This chain uses TRBV6-6 with TRBJ2-3; D perhaps matches TRBD2 (6 bases). This CDR3 is 11 amino acids long. Germline V lookup: CDR1 MNHNY, CDR2 SVGAGI (reference sequence). Between the trimmed V and J ends, which lost 8 bases and 5 bases, there was a span of 8 bases.

The chain carries TRBV7-6 and TRBJ2-2, with D unclear. From germline, CDR1 is SGHVS and CDR2 FNYEAQ. The CDR3 is 11 amino acids. V shed 8 bases and J shed 3 bases, with 4 bases lying between them. CDR3 nucleotide sequence: TGTGCCAGCCGTGACACCGGGGAGCTGTTTTTT. Its protein product is CASRDTGELFF.

J is TRBJ1-5 and V is TRBV13, with 8 bases matching TRBD1. CDR3 length: 15 residues. Trimming cost V 3 bases and J 4 bases; bases outside gene matches: 5. The germline V gene encodes CDR1 PRHDT and CDR2 FYEKMQ (reference sequence). The CDR3 sequence: CASSFGRGRNQPQHF. CDR3 sequence (DNA): TGTGCCAGCAGCTTTGGCAGGGGGCGAAATCAGCCCCAGCATTTT. Looking up the rest from reference TRBV13 and TRBJ1-5 gives the full variable domain: AAGVIQSPRHLIKEKRETATLKCYPIPRHDTVYWYQQGPGQDPQFLISFYEKMQSDKGSIPDRFSAQQFSDYHSELNMSSLELGDSALYFCASSFGRGRNQPQHFGDGTRLSIL.

This clone was seen only once. The chain couples TRBV2 to TRBJ1-3; perhaps TRBD1 as D (6 bases). Trimming cost V 5 bases and J 0 bases, with 17 bases left between them. Germline CDR1 is SNHLY and CDR2 is FYNNEI. The CDR3 loop spans 17 amino acids. The CDR3 bases are TGTGCCAGCAGTCCGGGGGGCTTTTCGAGCTCTGGAAACACCATATATTTT. Translation gives CASSPGGFSSSGNTIYF.

Of note for this clone: One end of the junction fails to match germline, which may point to a read error. The chain employs TRBV27 and TRBJ2-7; tentatively, D is TRBD1 (5 bases). This CDR3 is built from 13 residues. CDR1 MNHEY and CDR2 SMNVEV come from the germline V gene (reference sequence). The CDR3 reads CASSQNRGVFWHF. The CDR3 DNA follows: TGTGCCAGCAGTCAGAATAGGGGCGTCTTCTGGCACTTC.

The chain couples TRBV4-1 to TRBJ2-7, with 11 positions matching TRBD1. V dropped 5 bases and J dropped 3; count of bases not matched to a gene: 6. The germline gives CDR1 MGHRA, CDR2 YSYEKL. The CDR3 sequence is 15 residues long. DNA of the CDR3: TGCGCCAGCAGCGAAGGGACAGGGGGTTTCTACGAGCAGTACTTC. It encodes CASSEGTGGFYEQYF.

This clone was seen only once. The genes are TRBV15 and TRBJ1-2; possibly TRBD1 for D (5 bases). The germline CDR1 and CDR2 sequences are LNHNV and YYDKDF (reference sequence). The CDR3 loop spans 14 amino acids. The V gene lost 3 bases and the J gene lost 3 bases, with 11 bases spanning the gap. The CDR3 DNA is TGTGCCACCAGCAGGGAAACAGGTTACTATGGCTACACCTTC. It codes for CATSRETGYYGYTF.

This chain uses TRBV30 with TRBJ2-7; 10 bases fit TRBD1. Trimming cost V 4 bases and J 3 bases; bases outside gene matches: 6. CDR1 GTSNPN and CDR2 SVGIG come from the germline V gene (reference sequence). This CDR3 has 14 residues. CDR3 loop: CAWTPGQGRYEQYF. DNA for the CDR3: TGTGCCTGGACCCCGGGACAGGGGCGCTACGAGCAGTACTTC.

The CDR3 protein is CASREVDRGRNEQYF. The CDR3 DNA is TGTGCCAGTCGAGAGGTGGACAGGGGCAGAAACGAGCAGTACTTC. The chain combines TRBV19 with TRBJ2-7, with 9 nucleotides matching TRBD1. CDR1 is LNHDA, CDR2 SQIVND, per germline (reference sequence). V gave up 8 bases and J gave up 5 bases; unmatched junction bases: 13. The CDR3 sequence is 15 residues long.

This sequence joins TRBV4-3 and TRBJ2-1, with 9 positions matching TRBD2. The trim removed 4 bases at V and 5 bases at J, leaving 6 bases unmatched. Per the germline V gene, CDR1 is LGHNA and CDR2 is YSLEER. The CDR3 has 15 amino acids. CDR3 region: CASSLGLADNNEQFF. CDR3 in DNA: TGCGCCAGCAGCCTGGGACTAGCAGACAACAATGAGCAGTTCTTC.

The genes are TRBV2 and TRBJ2-5, with D hard to call. V lost 2 bases to trimming and J lost 5 bases, with 15 bases between them. The CDR3 totals 15 residues. The germline CDR1 and CDR2 sequences are SNHLY and FYNNEI. CDR3 amino acids: CASSEFRHQLETQYF. CDR3 nucleotides: TGTGCCAGCAGTGAATTCAGGCATCAACTGGAGACCCAGTACTTC.

The chain recombines TRBV19 with TRBJ2-5, with a possible D match to TRBD1 (6 bases). The V end was cut by 5 bases, the J end by 1 base, with 11 bases between. The CDR3 spans 14 residues. Germline loops: CDR1 LNHDA, CDR2 SQIVND (reference sequence). The CDR3 loop reads CASSVGDIQETQYF. In DNA, the CDR3 is TGTGCCAGTAGTGTAGGGGACATCCAAGAGACCCAGTACTTC.

V gene TRBV7-3 combines with J gene TRBJ2-2; the match to TRBD2 covers 7 bases. This CDR3 contains 13 residues. Per germline, CDR1 SGHTA and CDR2 FQGTGA. The V segment lost 5 bases and the J segment 7 bases; nucleotides outside the gene matches: 4. The chain's CDR3 is CASSTSGNGELFF. The CDR3 DNA sequence: TGTGCCAGCAGCACGAGCGGGAACGGGGAGCTGTTTTTT.

The rearrangement uses TRBV5-1 and TRBJ2-7; TRBD1 aligns across 7 bases. With 7 bases clipped from V and 2 bases from J, the junction kept 9 bases outside the gene matches. The CDR3 loop spans 14 amino acids. The germline V gene has CDR1 SGHRS and CDR2 YFSETQ. Here the CDR3 DNA reads TGCGCCAGCCGTGACAGGGACGCGACCTACGAGCAGTACTTC. Encoded protein: CASRDRDATYEQYF.

The J gene is TRBJ2-1, the V gene TRBV27, with 7 bases identical to TRBD2. Germline CDR1 is MNHEY and CDR2 is SMNVEV (reference sequence). With 8 bases clipped from V and 2 bases from J, the junction kept 9 bases outside the gene matches. The CDR3 is 15 amino acids. The CDR3 loop is CASRGGETTYNEQFF. CDR3 nucleotide sequence: TGTGCCAGCCGGGGAGGGGAGACCACCTACAATGAGCAGTTCTTC.